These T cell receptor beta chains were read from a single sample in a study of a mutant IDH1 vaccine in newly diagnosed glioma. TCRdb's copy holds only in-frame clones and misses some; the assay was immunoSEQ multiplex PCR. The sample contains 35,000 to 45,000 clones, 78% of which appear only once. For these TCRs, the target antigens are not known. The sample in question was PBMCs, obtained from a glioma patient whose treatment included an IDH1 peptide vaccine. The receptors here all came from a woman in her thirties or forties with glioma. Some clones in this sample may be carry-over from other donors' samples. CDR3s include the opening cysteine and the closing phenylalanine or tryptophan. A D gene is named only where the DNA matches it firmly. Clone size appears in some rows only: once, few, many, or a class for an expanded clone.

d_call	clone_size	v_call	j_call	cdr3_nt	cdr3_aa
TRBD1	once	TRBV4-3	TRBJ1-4	TGCGCCAGCAGCCAAGAATTAAGGACAGGGGCGGATGAAAAACTGTTTTTT	CASSQELRTGADEKLFF
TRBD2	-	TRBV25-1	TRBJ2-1	TGTGCCAGCAGTCTGGTAGCGGGGGGGAGGGAGCAGTTCTTC	CASSLVAGGREQFF
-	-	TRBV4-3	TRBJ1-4	TGCGCCAGCAGCCTCGATTACAGTGATGGGGGGGAAAAACTGTTTTTT	CASSLDYSDGGEKLFF
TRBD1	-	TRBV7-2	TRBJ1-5	TGTGCCAGCAGCCCTAAAAACCTCACAGGGGGCGAAGTGGTTCAGCCCCAGCATTTT	CASSPKNLTGGEVVQPQHF
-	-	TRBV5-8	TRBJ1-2	TGTGCCAGCAGCTCGACCCAAGATGGCTACACCTTC	CASSSTQDGYTF
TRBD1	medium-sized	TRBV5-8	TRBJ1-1	TGTGCCAGCAGCTTGGCCGGGACAGGGGGTAAAGCTTTCTTT	CASSLAGTGGKAFF
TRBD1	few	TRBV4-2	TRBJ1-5	TGTGCCAGCAGCGCGAACCTTGGTTTCCCGGGACAGGGAATTGGTCAGCCCCAGCATTTT	CASSANLGFPGQGIGQPQHF
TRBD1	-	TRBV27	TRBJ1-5	TGTGCCAGCAGTTTATCGGCGGGACAGGGGCTTCATCAGCCCCAGCATTTT	CASSLSAGQGLHQPQHF
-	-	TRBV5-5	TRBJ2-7	TGTGCCAGCACTCTCGGGGACTCCTCCTACGAGCAGTACTTC	CASTLGDSSYEQYF
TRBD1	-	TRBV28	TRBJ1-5	TGTGCCAGCAGTTTCGGCAGGGGGTATAGACAGCCCCAGCATTTT	CASSFGRGYRQPQHF
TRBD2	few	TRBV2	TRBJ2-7	TGTGCCAGCAGGAGAGCGGGAGGGCCGCGTGAGCAGTACTTC	CASRRAGGPREQYF
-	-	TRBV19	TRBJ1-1	TGTGCCAGTAGTATGGTCCCAGGGATGAACACTGAAGCTTTCTTT	CASSMVPGMNTEAFF
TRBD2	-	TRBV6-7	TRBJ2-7	TGTGCCAGCAGTTACAGGGACGACGTCCGACTAGCGGACTACGAGCAGTACTTC	CASSYRDDVRLADYEQYF
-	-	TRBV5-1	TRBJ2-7	TGCGCCAGCAGAGGAGAAGGCGAGCAGTACTTC	CASRGEGEQYF
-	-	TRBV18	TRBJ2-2	TGTGCCAGCTCACCGGGTGGCAGGACCACCGGGGAGCTGTTTTTT	CASSPGGRTTGELFF
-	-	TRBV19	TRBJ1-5	TGTGCCAGTAGTATACTCGCTTGGGGCCAGCCCCAGCATTTT	CASSILAWGQPQHF
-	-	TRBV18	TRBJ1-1	TGTGCCAGCTCACCACTTGAGAACACTGAAGCTTTCTTT	CASSPLENTEAFF
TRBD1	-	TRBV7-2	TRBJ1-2	TGTGCCAGCAGCCCCCAAACAGGGGACGGCTACACCTTC	CASSPQTGDGYTF
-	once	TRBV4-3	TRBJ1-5	TGCGCCAGCAGCCAAGCCAGGGCGGGGGATCAGCCCCAGCATTTT	CASSQARAGDQPQHF
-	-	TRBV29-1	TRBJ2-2	TGCAGCGTTGAATCGTTCGGCAGCGCGAACACCGGGGAGCTGTTTTTT	CSVESFGSANTGELFF
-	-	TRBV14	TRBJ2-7	TGTGCCAGCAGAGGAGGGCTCGAGCAGTACTTC	CASRGGLEQYF
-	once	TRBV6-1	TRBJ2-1	TGTGCCAGCAGTGAAAGTTTATCTGATGAGCAGTTCTTC	CASSESLSDEQFF
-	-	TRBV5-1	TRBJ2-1	TGCGCCAGCAGCCGGGACTCCAAATCCAACAATGAGCAGTTCTTC	CASSRDSKSNNEQFF
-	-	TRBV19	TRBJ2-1	TGTGCCCCCCCGACTAGGGGAACACTACTAGTAGAGGGGGCACCTAGGTACGAGCAGTTCTTC	CAPPTRGTLLVEGAPRYEQFF
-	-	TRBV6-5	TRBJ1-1	TGTGCCAGCAGTTATGACAGGCAAGAGGCTTTCTTT	CASSYDRQEAFF
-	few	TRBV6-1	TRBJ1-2	TGTGCCAGCAGCACAGGAGGTCACGGCTACACCTTC	CASSTGGHGYTF
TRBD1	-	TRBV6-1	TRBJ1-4	TGTGCCAGTGGGGAGGGGGCGGACGGTGGGGGAAAACTGTTTTTT	CASGEGADGGGKLFF
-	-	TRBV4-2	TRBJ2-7	TGTGCCAGCAGCCAAGGGCCCGGAGCGGCAGGTGAGCAGTACTTC	CASSQGPGAAGEQYF
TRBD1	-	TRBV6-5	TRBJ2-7	TGTGCCAGCAGCCTCCGGGACAGAGGATACGAGCAGTACTTC	CASSLRDRGYEQYF
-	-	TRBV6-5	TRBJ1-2	TGTGCCAGCAGTTACGCTCGGGGGAACTATGGCTACACCTTC	CASSYARGNYGYTF
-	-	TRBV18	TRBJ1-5	TGTGCCAGCTCACCACCGACCCGCGATCAGCCCCAGCATTTT	CASSPPTRDQPQHF
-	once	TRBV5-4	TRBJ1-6	TGTGCCAGCAGCACAGTAACAGGGATCGCTACTTCACCCCTCCACTTT	CASSTVTGIATSPLHF
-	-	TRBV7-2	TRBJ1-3	TGTGCCAGCAGCGCCCCGGGGAGGGGGGCTGGAAACACCATATATTTT	CASSAPGRGAGNTIYF
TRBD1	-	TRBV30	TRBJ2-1	TGTGCCTGGTGGACAGGGGGCTCGGGGCAGTTCTTC	CAWWTGGSGQFF
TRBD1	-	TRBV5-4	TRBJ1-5	TGTGCCTACCGGACAGGGGCCTCCATAGATCAGCCCCAGCATTTT	CAYRTGASIDQPQHF
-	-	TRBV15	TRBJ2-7	TGTGCCACCAGCAGAGATAAGGCTAGCGCCTACGAGCAGTACTTC	CATSRDKASAYEQYF
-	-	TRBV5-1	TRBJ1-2	TGCGCCAGCAGCCCAGAGGGCCGCCCCCGCGGCTACACCTTC	CASSPEGRPRGYTF
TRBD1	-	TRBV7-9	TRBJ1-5	TGTGCCAGCAGCTTAGTTTCGGGACAGGGACTCATGGGTCAGCCCCAGCATTTT	CASSLVSGQGLMGQPQHF
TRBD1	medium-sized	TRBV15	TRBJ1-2	TGTGCCACCAGCAGAGACCTACAGGGGGCGAGAGGCTACACCTTC	CATSRDLQGARGYTF
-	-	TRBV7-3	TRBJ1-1	TGTGCCAGCAGCTTATACGCAGTTCGGAACACTGAAGCTTTCTTT	CASSLYAVRNTEAFF
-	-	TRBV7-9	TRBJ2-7	TGTGCCAGCAGCTTAGGAGAGGGGGCGGGGTACGAGCAGTACTTC	CASSLGEGAGYEQYF
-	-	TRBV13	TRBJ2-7	TGTGCCAGCAGCTCGATTCCCGGCGAGCAGTACTTC	CASSSIPGEQYF
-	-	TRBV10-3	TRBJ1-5	TGTGCCATCAGTGAGGAATGGGGTTTCAGCAATCAGCCCCAGCATTTT	CAISEEWGFSNQPQHF
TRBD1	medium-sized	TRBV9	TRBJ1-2	TGTGCCAGCAGCCCCAGGGGGGGGGACAGTAACTATGGCTACACCTTC	CASSPRGGDSNYGYTF
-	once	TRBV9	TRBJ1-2	TGTGCCAGCAGCCCAACAGGGTTCTCGGGCTATGGCTACACCTTC	CASSPTGFSGYGYTF
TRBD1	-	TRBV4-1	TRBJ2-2	TGCGCCAGCAGCCATATCGGACAGGGGTCCGGGGAGCTGTTTTTT	CASSHIGQGSGELFF
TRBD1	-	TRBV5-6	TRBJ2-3	TGTGCCAGCAGGGCCGACAGGGTTTGGGATACGCAGTATTTT	CASRADRVWDTQYF
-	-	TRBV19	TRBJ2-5	TGTGCCAGTAGTATGGGAAGAGAGACCCAGTACTTC	CASSMGRETQYF
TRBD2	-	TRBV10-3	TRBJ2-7	TGTGCCATCAGTGAGAGGCTAGCGGGCTACGAGCAGTACTTC	CAISERLAGYEQYF
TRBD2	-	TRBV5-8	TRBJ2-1	TGTGCCAGCAGCTTGGGACTAGCGGGGGGAAATGAGCAGTTCTTC	CASSLGLAGGNEQFF
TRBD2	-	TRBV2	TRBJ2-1	TGTGCCAGCAGTGACCGACTAGCGGGGAGTGAGCAGTTCTTC	CASSDRLAGSEQFF
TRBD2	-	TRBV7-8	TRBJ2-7	TGTGCCAGCAGCATCCTTAGCGGGAGCTCAGAGCAGTACTTC	CASSILSGSSEQYF
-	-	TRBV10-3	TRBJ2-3	TGTGCCGTAGGACTCGGGACGCCTAGCACAGATACGCAGTATTTT	CAVGLGTPSTDTQYF
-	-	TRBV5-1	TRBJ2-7	TGCGCCAGCAGCTTCGAGGGGTGGGACTACGAGCAGTACTTC	CASSFEGWDYEQYF
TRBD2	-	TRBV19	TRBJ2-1	TGTGCCAGTAGTATGGGTCTAGCGGGAGTTTGGCAGTTCTTC	CASSMGLAGVWQFF